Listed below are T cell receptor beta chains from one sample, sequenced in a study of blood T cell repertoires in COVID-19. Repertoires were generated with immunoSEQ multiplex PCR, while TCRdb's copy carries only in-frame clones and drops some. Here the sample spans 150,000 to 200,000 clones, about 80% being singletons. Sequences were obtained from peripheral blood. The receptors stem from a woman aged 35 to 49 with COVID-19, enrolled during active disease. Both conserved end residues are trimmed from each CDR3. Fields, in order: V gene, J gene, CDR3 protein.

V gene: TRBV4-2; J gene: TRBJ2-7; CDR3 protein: ASSQDWATYEQY
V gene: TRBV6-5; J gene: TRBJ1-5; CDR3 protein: ASRARLQGNQPQH
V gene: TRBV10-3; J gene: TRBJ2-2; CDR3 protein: AISAVGEPNTGELF
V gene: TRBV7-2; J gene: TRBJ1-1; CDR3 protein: ASSKFKGAYTEAF
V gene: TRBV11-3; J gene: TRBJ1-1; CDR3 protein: ASSLNSGGTEAF
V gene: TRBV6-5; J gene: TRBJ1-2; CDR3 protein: ASSRGGYYGYT
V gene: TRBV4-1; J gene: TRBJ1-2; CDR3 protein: ASSRLGAGGYT
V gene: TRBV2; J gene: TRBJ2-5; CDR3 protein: ASTSQETQY
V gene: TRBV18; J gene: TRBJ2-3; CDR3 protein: ASSPPVTGLSDTQY
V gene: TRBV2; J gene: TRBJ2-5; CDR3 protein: ASRRDRKETQY
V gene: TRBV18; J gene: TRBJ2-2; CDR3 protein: ASSPTGGALTGELF
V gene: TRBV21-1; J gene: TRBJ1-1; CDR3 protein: ANGQENTEAF
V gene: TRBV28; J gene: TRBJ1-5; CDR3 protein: ASSLPGNQPQH
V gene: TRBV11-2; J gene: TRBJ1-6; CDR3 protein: ASSPDRISYNSPLH
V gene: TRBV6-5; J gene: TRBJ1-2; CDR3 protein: AILGEGRTYGYT
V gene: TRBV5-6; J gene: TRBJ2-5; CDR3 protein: ASSQYSGGTQETQY
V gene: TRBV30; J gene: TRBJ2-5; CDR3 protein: AWSGGLKETQY
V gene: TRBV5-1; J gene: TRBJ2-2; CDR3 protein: ASSLGLEGGELF
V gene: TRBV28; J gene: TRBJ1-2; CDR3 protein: ASGGQGAYGYT
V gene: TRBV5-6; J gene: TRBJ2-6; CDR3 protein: ASSLNPHNSGANVLT